The T cell receptor beta chain under discussion was sequenced for a study of blood T cell repertoires in COVID-19. Study in general: COVID-19 samples collected from the United States, Italy and Spain covered acute and convalescent phases. Sources were T cells, B-cell-depleted T cells, or PBMCs; the material itself was cDNA or gDNA.

As handled by the study authors: The assay estimated nucleated cells by amplifying reference gene primers. The method was immunoSEQ multiplex PCR; TCRdb's version includes in-frame clones alone and lacks a portion of them. Clone size and the V and J calls come from that table; the DNA yielded D and trimming. The sample shows about 94,000 clones, more than 70% of them seen only once. V dropped 9 bases and J dropped 5 bases, with 16 bases sitting between them. The germline V gene encodes CDR1 LNHDA and CDR2 SQIVND (reference sequence). The length of the CDR3 is 13 residues. This clonotype originated in a human donor with acute or convalescent COVID-19. The donor label of this sample is uncertain. The V and J genes are TRBV19 and TRBJ1-2; D is unclear. Source material: peripheral blood. The CDR3 DNA reads TGTGCCAGCAACGTAGCCCGAGGATATGGCTACACCTTC. It codes for CASNVARGYGYTF.